The rows below give T cell receptor beta chains drawn from one sample of a study of cytomegalovirus exposure and HLA in healthy donors. Using immunoSEQ multiplex PCR, the repertoire was profiled, and TCRdb retains in-frame clones only, with some absent. Here the sample spans 65,000 to 75,000 clones, roughly two thirds being singletons. The material sequenced was PBMCs. Receptors originate from a woman aged 30 to 39 in good health and CMV-seronegative. The CDR3 runs from the conserved cysteine through the conserved F or W. The D gene is left open where the match is weak. Clone size, where shown, is once, few, many, or a class for clones that have expanded.

clone size,D gene,V gene,J gene,CDR3 protein,CDR3 DNA
-,-,TRBV30,TRBJ1-1,CAWSPMGGEAFF,TGTGCCTGGAGCCCAATGGGGGGTGAAGCTTTCTTT
-,-,TRBV6-8,TRBJ1-2,CASTYNYGYTF,TGTGCCAGCACCTATAACTATGGCTACACCTTC
-,TRBD2,TRBV5-1,TRBJ2-3,CASRRGGGTDTQYF,TGCGCCAGCAGGCGGGGGGGTGGCACAGATACGCAGTATTTT
-,-,TRBV5-1,TRBJ1-1,CASSVPQVNTEAFF,TGCGCCAGCAGCGTACCACAGGTGAACACTGAAGCTTTCTTT
-,-,TRBV6-1,TRBJ1-4,CASSGTRGSGEKLFF,TGTGCCAGCAGTGGAACCAGGGGTTCCGGAGAAAAACTGTTTTTT
-,TRBD1,TRBV6-5,TRBJ1-5,CASSSTGTNQPQHF,TGTGCCAGCAGTTCGACAGGGACCAATCAGCCCCAGCATTTT
-,-,TRBV30,TRBJ2-5,CAWARTMEETQYF,TGTGCCTGGGCGAGAACCATGGAAGAGACCCAGTACTTC
few,TRBD1,TRBV28,TRBJ1-2,CASRMGQGRRHGYTF,TGTGCCAGCAGAATGGGACAGGGACGTAGGCATGGCTACACCTTC
-,TRBD1,TRBV7-6,TRBJ2-5,CASSSDRGQTQYF,TGTGCCAGCAGCTCTGACAGGGGACAGACCCAGTACTTC
-,-,TRBV7-3,TRBJ2-2,CASSSKRASGGELFF,TGTGCCAGCAGCTCAAAGAGGGCATCTGGGGGGGAGCTGTTTTTT
few,TRBD1,TRBV5-1,TRBJ1-1,CASSLRTGRTEAFF,TGCGCCAGCAGCCTAAGGACAGGGCGGACTGAAGCTTTCTTT
-,-,TRBV7-9,TRBJ1-4,CASSRRRQDNEKLFF,TGTGCCAGCAGCCGGCGACGACAGGATAATGAAAAACTGTTTTTT
-,-,TRBV6-5,TRBJ2-5,CASTRFAQETQYF,TGTGCCAGCACTCGTTTCGCTCAGGAGACCCAGTACTTC
few,TRBD1,TRBV5-4,TRBJ1-4,CASSLAGTGVQEKLFF,TGTGCCAGCAGCTTGGCTGGGACAGGGGTGCAAGAAAAACTGTTTTTT
-,-,TRBV30,TRBJ1-2,CAWSKGLQGYTF,TGTGCCTGGAGTAAGGGGCTTCAGGGCTACACCTTC
-,-,TRBV7-2,TRBJ2-3,CASSLGQTDTQYF,TGTGCCAGCAGCTTAGGGCAGACAGATACGCAGTATTTT
-,TRBD1,TRBV19,TRBJ1-2,CASSLRTGLYGYTF,TGTGCCAGTAGTCTCAGGACAGGCCTCTATGGCTACACCTTC